This is a list of T cell receptor beta chains from one sample in a study of cytomegalovirus exposure and HLA in healthy donors. The method was immunoSEQ multiplex PCR; TCRdb's version includes in-frame clones alone and lacks a portion of them. The sample has about 140,000 clones, 70% to 85% seen once; the top ten hold roughly 1.4%. Sequencing was done on a sample of PBMCs. The receptors were gathered from a man aged 25-40 years in good health and CMV-seropositive. Each CDR3 is given with its conserved first and last residue. The D gene is left open where the match is weak. Clone size is not always given. Where it is, it says once, few, many or a class for expanded clones.

CDR3 protein: CASSLSRETQYF; CDR3 DNA: TGTGCCAGCAGCTTGTCGCGAGAGACCCAGTACTTC; clone size: -; V gene: TRBV5-5; J gene: TRBJ2-5; CDR3 length: 12; D gene: -
CDR3 protein: CASSLMLGGSDEQYF; CDR3 DNA: TGTGCCAGCAGCTTAATGCTAGGGGGTAGCGACGAGCAGTACTTC; clone size: -; V gene: TRBV5-4; J gene: TRBJ2-7; CDR3 length: 15; D gene: -
CDR3 protein: CASSHKTSGRLDEQFF; CDR3 DNA: TGCGCCAGCAGCCACAAGACTAGCGGGAGACTGGATGAGCAGTTCTTC; clone size: -; V gene: TRBV5-1; J gene: TRBJ2-1; CDR3 length: 16; D gene: TRBD2
CDR3 protein: CASSRPVPPNYGYTF; CDR3 DNA: TGTGCCAGCAGTCGCCCGGTGCCTCCTAACTATGGCTACACCTTC; clone size: -; V gene: TRBV28; J gene: TRBJ1-2; CDR3 length: 15; D gene: -
CDR3 protein: CASSLGRGDTQYF; CDR3 DNA: TGTGCCAGCAGCTTGGGTAGAGGGGATACGCAGTATTTT; clone size: -; V gene: TRBV7-6; J gene: TRBJ2-3; CDR3 length: 13; D gene: -
CDR3 protein: CASSPRTGGDEQYF; CDR3 DNA: TGTGCCAGCAGCCCCAGGACAGGGGGCGACGAGCAGTACTTC; clone size: -; V gene: TRBV9; J gene: TRBJ2-7; CDR3 length: 14; D gene: TRBD1
CDR3 protein: CASSGRTGGHSNQPQHF; CDR3 DNA: TGTGCCAGCAGTGGGCGGACAGGGGGCCACAGCAATCAGCCCCAGCATTTT; clone size: few; V gene: TRBV6-1; J gene: TRBJ1-5; CDR3 length: 17; D gene: TRBD1
CDR3 protein: CASSVRPGLAGVSYNEQFF; CDR3 DNA: TGTGCCAGCAGCGTAAGGCCCGGACTAGCGGGAGTCTCTTACAATGAGCAGTTCTTC; clone size: -; V gene: TRBV7-6; J gene: TRBJ2-1; CDR3 length: 19; D gene: TRBD2
CDR3 protein: CASSLEAGLRYEQYF; CDR3 DNA: TGCGCCAGCAGCTTGGAGGCAGGACTTCGCTACGAGCAGTACTTC; clone size: -; V gene: TRBV5-1; J gene: TRBJ2-7; CDR3 length: 15; D gene: -
CDR3 protein: CASSLEPGRDQPQHF; CDR3 DNA: TGCGCCAGCAGCTTGGAGCCAGGGAGGGATCAGCCCCAGCATTTT; clone size: -; V gene: TRBV5-1; J gene: TRBJ1-5; CDR3 length: 15; D gene: -
CDR3 protein: CASRELGVSNQPQHF; CDR3 DNA: TGTGCCAGCAGAGAGTTGGGCGTTAGCAATCAGCCCCAGCATTTT; clone size: -; V gene: TRBV19; J gene: TRBJ1-5; CDR3 length: 15; D gene: -
CDR3 protein: CAWSAGLYEQYF; CDR3 DNA: TGTGCCTGGAGTGCAGGGCTCTACGAGCAGTACTTC; clone size: -; V gene: TRBV30; J gene: TRBJ2-7; CDR3 length: 12; D gene: -
CDR3 protein: CASSFSPRGNTEAFF; CDR3 DNA: TGTGCCAGCAGCTTTAGCCCAAGAGGAAACACTGAAGCTTTCTTT; clone size: few; V gene: TRBV7-9; J gene: TRBJ1-1; CDR3 length: 15; D gene: -
CDR3 protein: CASSQESGAGGPGSYNEQFF; CDR3 DNA: TGCGCCAGCAGCCAAGAGTCGGGGGCGGGAGGGCCGGGGTCCTACAATGAGCAGTTCTTC; clone size: -; V gene: TRBV4-1; J gene: TRBJ2-1; CDR3 length: 20; D gene: TRBD2
CDR3 protein: CASGGDNEQFF; CDR3 DNA: TGTGCCAGTGGCGGCGATAATGAGCAGTTCTTC; clone size: -; V gene: TRBV2; J gene: TRBJ2-1; CDR3 length: 11; D gene: -
CDR3 protein: CASSLGLAGGGKNTGELFF; CDR3 DNA: TGTGCCAGCAGTTTGGGACTAGCGGGGGGGGGAAAGAACACCGGGGAGCTGTTTTTT; clone size: -; V gene: TRBV27; J gene: TRBJ2-2; CDR3 length: 19; D gene: TRBD2
CDR3 protein: CASSSVGGGGETQYF; CDR3 DNA: TGTGCCAGTAGCTCGGTAGGGGGCGGAGGGGAGACCCAGTACTTC; clone size: -; V gene: TRBV19; J gene: TRBJ2-5; CDR3 length: 15; D gene: -
CDR3 protein: CASSHQGTGRWETQYF; CDR3 DNA: TGCGCCAGCAGCCATCAGGGGACAGGACGGTGGGAGACCCAGTACTTC; clone size: -; V gene: TRBV4-1; J gene: TRBJ2-5; CDR3 length: 16; D gene: TRBD1
CDR3 protein: CASRTSGPQETQYF; CDR3 DNA: TGTGCCAGCAGGACTAGCGGCCCTCAAGAGACCCAGTACTTC; clone size: -; V gene: TRBV2; J gene: TRBJ2-5; CDR3 length: 14; D gene: TRBD2
CDR3 protein: CASSPGVMEDTQYF; CDR3 DNA: TGCGCCAGCAGCCCGGGGGTAATGGAGGATACGCAGTATTTT; clone size: few; V gene: TRBV5-1; J gene: TRBJ2-3; CDR3 length: 14; D gene: -
CDR3 protein: CASNPGTGRTEAFF; CDR3 DNA: TGTGCCAGCAATCCCGGGACAGGGCGGACTGAAGCTTTCTTT; clone size: -; V gene: TRBV6-6; J gene: TRBJ1-1; CDR3 length: 14; D gene: TRBD1
CDR3 protein: CASSLAGGGGANVLTF; CDR3 DNA: TGTGCCAGCAGCTTAGCGGGGGGTGGAGGGGCCAACGTCCTGACTTTC; clone size: -; V gene: TRBV7-2; J gene: TRBJ2-6; CDR3 length: 16; D gene: -
CDR3 protein: CASSPPGQGVGGTDTQYF; CDR3 DNA: TGTGCCAGCTCACCGCCGGGACAGGGCGTGGGGGGCACAGATACGCAGTATTTT; clone size: few; V gene: TRBV18; J gene: TRBJ2-3; CDR3 length: 18; D gene: TRBD1
CDR3 protein: CASSPRGGRSTDTQYF; CDR3 DNA: TGTGCCAGCAGCCCCCGGGGGGGGCGGAGCACAGATACGCAGTATTTT; clone size: -; V gene: TRBV13; J gene: TRBJ2-3; CDR3 length: 16; D gene: TRBD2
CDR3 protein: CASTSGQLRTEAFF; CDR3 DNA: TGTGCCAGCACCTCGGGACAGTTAAGGACTGAAGCTTTCTTT; clone size: once; V gene: TRBV27; J gene: TRBJ1-1; CDR3 length: 14; D gene: TRBD1
CDR3 protein: CASSFYGEGRRETQYF; CDR3 DNA: TGTGCCAGCAGCTTTTACGGGGAGGGTCGAAGGGAGACCCAGTACTTC; clone size: -; V gene: TRBV11-1; J gene: TRBJ2-5; CDR3 length: 16; D gene: TRBD2
CDR3 protein: CASSTGQHYGYTF; CDR3 DNA: TGTGCCAGTAGTACGGGACAGCATTATGGCTACACCTTC; clone size: once; V gene: TRBV19; J gene: TRBJ1-2; CDR3 length: 13; D gene: TRBD1
CDR3 protein: CASSPRAGPSDQPQHF; CDR3 DNA: TGTGCCAGCTCACCGCGAGCAGGGCCCTCCGATCAGCCCCAGCATTTT; clone size: -; V gene: TRBV18; J gene: TRBJ1-5; CDR3 length: 16; D gene: -
CDR3 protein: CASSGRGAGFTGELFF; CDR3 DNA: TGTGCCAGCAGTGGGAGGGGGGCAGGGTTCACCGGGGAGCTGTTTTTT; clone size: few; V gene: TRBV6-6; J gene: TRBJ2-2; CDR3 length: 16; D gene: -
CDR3 protein: CASTLGLVSNEQFF; CDR3 DNA: TGTGCCAGCACCCTGGGACTAGTAAGTAATGAGCAGTTCTTC; clone size: -; V gene: TRBV7-9; J gene: TRBJ2-1; CDR3 length: 14; D gene: TRBD2
CDR3 protein: CASRVGQNTEAFF; CDR3 DNA: TGTGCCAGCAGAGTCGGACAGAACACTGAAGCTTTCTTT; clone size: -; V gene: TRBV28; J gene: TRBJ1-1; CDR3 length: 13; D gene: -
CDR3 protein: CASSLAPGGLSTGELFF; CDR3 DNA: TGTGCCAGCAGCTTAGCTCCCGGGGGACTCTCTACCGGGGAGCTGTTTTTT; clone size: -; V gene: TRBV7-8; J gene: TRBJ2-2; CDR3 length: 17; D gene: -
CDR3 protein: CASSLGTGGETEAFF; CDR3 DNA: TGTGCCAGCAGCTTGGGGACAGGCGGGGAGACTGAAGCTTTCTTT; clone size: -; V gene: TRBV7-9; J gene: TRBJ1-1; CDR3 length: 15; D gene: TRBD1